Each of the 20 T cell receptor beta chains below was sequenced from the same sample in a study of blood T cell repertoires in COVID-19. TCRdb's table, derived via immunoSEQ multiplex PCR, lists solely in-frame clones and lacks some. The sample yields 15,000 to 18,000 clones, around four fifths seen once. Sequenced sample: peripheral blood. The receptors derive from an elderly man with active or convalescent COVID-19.

The chain is built from TRBV7-2 and TRBJ1-1; D gene uncertain. Germline CDR1 is SGHTA and CDR2 is FQGNSA. Trimming removed 6 bases from V and 0 bases from J, with 8 bases in between. There are 13 residues in the CDR3. Here the CDR3 reads CASSPRMNTEAFF. The CDR3 nucleotides read TGTGCCAGCAGTCCGCGAATGAACACTGAAGCTTTCTTT. Together with reference TRBV7-2 and TRBJ1-1, the CDR3 gives the full variable domain: GAGVSQSPSNKVTEKGKDVELRCDPISGHTALYWYRQSLGQGLEFLIYFQGNSAPDKSGLPSDRFSAERTGGSVSTLTIQRTQQEDSAVYLCASSPRMNTEAFFGQGTRLTVV.

This clone was recorded a few times. In DNA form, the CDR3 reads TGTGCCACCAGTGATTTACCGGGAGGCTACACCTTC. This translates into CATSDLPGGYTF. This sequence joins TRBV24-1 and TRBJ1-2; D is ambiguous. The ends were cut back, 1 base at V and 8 bases at J, with 7 bases in the middle. The CDR3 consists of 12 residues. From germline, CDR1 is KGHDR and CDR2 SFDVKD.

This chain joins TRBV27 and TRBJ1-2; 12 bases fit TRBD1. This CDR3 contains 14 residues. With 5 bases clipped from V and 7 bases from J, the junction kept 5 bases outside the gene matches. Germline CDR1 and CDR2: MNHEY and SMNVEV (reference sequence). As DNA, the CDR3 is TGTGCCAGCAGTCCGGGGACAGGGGGCAGTGGCTACACCTTC. Its translation is CASSPGTGGSGYTF.

This rearrangement joins TRBV2 to TRBJ2-3; perhaps TRBD2 as D (7 bases). Germline loops: CDR1 SNHLY, CDR2 FYNNEI. The V gene lost 7 bases and the J gene lost 2 bases, with 19 bases spanning the gap. The CDR3 consists of 16 residues. CDR3 loop: CASTPNMAGATDTQYF. Written as DNA, the CDR3 is TGTGCCAGCACCCCAAACATGGCGGGGGCCACAGATACGCAGTATTTT.

The DNA of the CDR3 is TGTGCCAGCAGCTTTTGGGACAGCGAAAACACCATATATTTT. It specifies CASSFWDSENTIYF. This sequence joins TRBV7-6 and TRBJ1-3; 7 bases map to TRBD1. Germline lookup yields CDR1 SGHVS and CDR2 FNYEAQ. J gave up 6 bases and V 3 bases, and 5 bases lay outside the gene matches. CDR3 size: 14 residues.

This chain uses TRBV9 with TRBJ1-2; D is perhaps TRBD1 (6 bases). The ends were cut back, 4 bases at V and 5 bases at J, with 9 bases in the middle. The CDR3 runs 12 residues. Germline CDR1 reads SGDLS; CDR2 reads YYNGEE. CDR3: CASSPGVYGYTF. As DNA, the CDR3 is TGTGCCAGCAGCCCAGGGGTATATGGCTACACCTTC.

The table lists this clone with a few counts. The rearrangement uses TRBV6-4 and TRBJ2-7; unclear D gene. This CDR3 spans 8 amino acids. CDR1 and CDR2 (germline): MRHNA, SNTAGT. CDR3 nucleotides: TGTGCCAGCAGTGCCCCTCTCGTC. Protein product: CASSAPLV.

Only one count was recorded for this clone. This chain connects TRBV6-5 to TRBJ1-6; TRBD1 might be the D (6 bases). V shed 2 bases and J shed 7 bases, with 15 bases lying between them. The CDR3 has 16 amino acids. Germline loops: CDR1 MNHEY, CDR2 SVGAGI. CDR3 sequence (DNA): TGTGCCAGCAGTTACGGAGGCGGGGGGCGGAATTCACCCCTCCACTTT. It specifies CASSYGGGGRNSPLHF.

This chain connects TRBV7-3 to TRBJ2-1, with 11 bases aligning to TRBD2. In germline, CDR1 is SGHTA, CDR2 FQGTGA. V lost 1 base to trimming and J lost 8 bases; unmatched junction nucleotides: 7. CDR3 length: 16 residues. CDR3 DNA: TGTGCCAGCAGCTTAAGCTTTACTAGCGGGGGCCATGAGCAGTTCTTC. Translation: CASSLSFTSGGHEQFF.

This clone turned up a few times. This chain uses TRBV2 with TRBJ1-5, with 8 bases identical to TRBD1. Germline V gene data show CDR1 as SNHLY and CDR2 as FYNNEI. With 2 bases clipped from V and 7 bases from J, the junction kept 7 bases outside the gene matches. There are 15 residues in the CDR3. CDR3 bases: TGTGCCAGCAGTGAATCAACAGGGGGAGTACAGCCCCAGCATTTT. It yields the protein CASSESTGGVQPQHF.

V gene TRBV2 combines with J gene TRBJ1-1; D unclear. Germline values: CDR1 SNHLY, CDR2 FYNNEI. The CDR3 is made up of 14 amino acids. V lost 4 bases and J lost 0, with 9 bases in between. The DNA of the CDR3 is TGTGCCAGCAGTGGTTTTGCGATGAACACTGAAGCTTTCTTT. It specifies CASSGFAMNTEAFF.

The chain couples TRBV29-1 to TRBJ1-2; D may be TRBD1 (6 bases). The CDR3 is 12 amino acids. The V and J ends lost 7 bases and 2 bases respectively, with 11 bases between them. Germline loops: CDR1 SQVTM, CDR2 ANQGSEA. This CDR3 is CSARTENYGYTF. CDR3 in DNA: TGCAGCGCCCGGACAGAAAACTATGGCTACACCTTC.

This chain joins TRBV6-5 and TRBJ1-4, with 7 bases aligning to TRBD1. The CDR3 runs 15 residues. V lost 6 bases, J lost 0 bases, and 4 bases stayed unmatched. Germline assignment: CDR1 MNHEY and CDR2 SVGAGI. CDR3: CASRSTGATNEKLFF. DNA of the CDR3: TGTGCCAGCAGATCCACAGGGGCAACTAATGAAAAACTGTTTTTT.

CDR3 residues: CASSSYAGNQGEKLFF. In nucleotides, the CDR3 is TGTGCCAGCAGCTCATATGCAGGCAACCAGGGAGAAAAACTGTTTTTT. This chain uses TRBV13 with TRBJ1-4, with a possible D match to TRBD1 (5 bases). This CDR3 is built from 16 residues. The V end was cut by 4 bases, the J end by 8 bases, with 20 bases between. From germline, CDR1 is PRHDT and CDR2 FYEKMQ (reference sequence).

This clone was observed a handful of times. The rearrangement links TRBV9 to TRBJ2-7; 7 positions agree with TRBD2. CDR1 and CDR2 (germline): SGDLS, YYNGEE. With V trimmed by 4 bases and J by 2 bases, 6 bases remained unmatched. This CDR3 region has 14 residues. Here the CDR3 DNA reads TGTGCCAGCAGCCCCACCGGGACTACCTACGAGCAGTACTTC. This translates into CASSPTGTTYEQYF.

V and J are TRBV9 and TRBJ2-7; 11 nucleotides match TRBD1. V was clipped by 3 bases and J by 9 bases; unmatched bases: 14. The CDR3 length is 16 residues. CDR1 and CDR2 (germline): SGDLS, YYNGEE. In DNA form, the CDR3 reads TGTGCCAGCAGCGCCGAGGGACAGGGGGTATTGTCGGTGCAGTACTTC. Translation gives CASSAEGQGVLSVQYF.

The genes are TRBV21-1 and TRBJ1-3; TRBD1, the D gene given by the table, was not confirmed from the DNA. TRBV21-1 is labeled a pseudogene. This CDR3 contains 15 residues. CDR3 DNA: TGTGCCAGCAGCAGGGCCAGGGCCTCTGGAAACACCATATATTTT. Amino acid sequence: CASSRARASGNTIYF.

This chain uses TRBV13 with TRBJ2-7, with D maybe TRBD1 (6 bases). CDR3 length: 15 amino acids. The V and J ends lost 4 bases and 0 bases respectively, with 13 bases between them. Germline V gene sequence: CDR1 PRHDT, CDR2 FYEKMQ (reference sequence). In DNA form, the CDR3 reads TGTGCCAGCAGCTCCCTGGGGGCAGCCTCCTACGAGCAGTACTTC. Protein product: CASSSLGAASYEQYF.

The chain uses TRBV28 and TRBJ2-5, with D maybe TRBD2 (6 bases). The germline gives CDR1 MDHEN, CDR2 SYDVKM. This CDR3 is built from 14 residues. With 3 bases removed from V and 0 bases from J, the gap between germline ends came to 8 bases. The CDR3 region has the DNA TGTGCCAGCAGTTTCCCGGGGGACCAAGAGACCCAGTACTTC. It yields the protein CASSFPGDQETQYF.

This chain uses TRBV7-2 with TRBJ1-5, with 8 bases that match TRBD1. Germline V gene sequence: CDR1 SGHTA, CDR2 FQGNSA. Unmatched junction bases numbered 10, after V lost 5 bases and J lost 7 bases. This CDR3 has 15 amino acids. For the CDR3, the DNA is TGTGCCAGCAGCGGAGGGACAGGCAAAAAACAGCCCCAGCATTTT. Its protein product is CASSGGTGKKQPQHF. Looking up the rest from reference TRBV7-2 and TRBJ1-5 gives the full variable domain: GAGVSQSPSNKVTEKGKDVELRCDPISGHTALYWYRQSLGQGLEFLIYFQGNSAPDKSGLPSDRFSAERTGGSVSTLTIQRTQQEDSAVYLCASSGGTGKKQPQHFGDGTRLSIL.